Each of the 8 T cell receptor beta chains below was sequenced from the same sample in a study of beta chain features in type 1 diabetes. The study's findings and limits: People with Type 1 diabetes carried modestly yet significantly shorter TCRB CDR3s in all four CD4+ subsets.

Every isolated RNA sample was fully reverse transcribed, so sequencing captured expressed TCRB transcripts. Method: immunoSEQ multiplex PCR; TCRdb's copy keeps in-frame clones and lacks some. The table has approximately 600,000 clones, roughly 12% seen once. Antigen specificity for these receptors is unknown. What was sequenced was naive CD4+ T cells from blood. The receptors were sampled from a man aged 25-40 years with type 1 diabetes.

The chain recombines TRBV11-1 with TRBJ2-3; TRBD2 matches at 9 bases. In germline, CDR1 is SGHAT, CDR2 FQDESV (reference sequence). After removal of 3 bases from V and 0 bases from J, the junction contained 1 base not matched to a gene. This CDR3 is 15 amino acids long. CDR3 DNA: TGTGCCAGCAGCTTCCTAGCGGGGAGCACAGATACGCAGTATTTT. Protein: CASSFLAGSTDTQYF.

The sample holds a few counts of this clone. The rearrangement links TRBV4-1 to TRBJ2-4; 9 positions match TRBD2. Germline values: CDR1 MGHRA, CDR2 YSYEKL. The V gene end was trimmed by 4 bases and the J gene end by 13 bases; junction bases not matched to a gene: 5. The CDR3 totals 12 residues. The CDR3 here is CASSRVAGDQYF. As DNA, the CDR3 is TGCGCCAGCAGCCGGGTAGCGGGGGACCAGTACTTC.

This chain uses TRBV6-4 with TRBJ2-1; D might be TRBD2 (6 bases). From germline, CDR1 is MRHNA and CDR2 SNTAGT. Trimming took 4 bases from V and 0 from J, leaving 10 bases between them. The CDR3 is made up of 15 amino acids. The CDR3 spells CASSGEASSYNEQFF. The CDR3 bases are TGTGCCAGCAGTGGGGAGGCAAGCTCCTACAATGAGCAGTTCTTC.

This clone has more than one count but fewer than ten. The genes are TRBV6-5 and TRBJ2-1; tentative D call: TRBD2 (5 bases). V was cut by 2 bases and J by 0 bases, with 11 bases left in between. The CDR3 has 16 amino acids. Per the germline V gene, CDR1 is MNHEY and CDR2 is SVGAGI. DNA of the CDR3: TGTGCCAGCAGTTACGTAGCTGGGAGCTCCTACAATGAGCAGTTCTTC. As protein: CASSYVAGSSYNEQFF.

J is TRBJ1-4 and V is TRBV18; D is perhaps TRBD1 (5 bases). The CDR3 totals 17 residues. Germline V gene lookup returns CDR1 KGHSH and CDR2 LQKENI. Trimming stripped 4 bases from V and 4 bases from J, with 19 bases between. The CDR3 sequence: CASSLGSQATGNEKLFF. The CDR3 coding sequence is TGTGCCAGCTCACTTGGCTCACAGGCGACGGGTAATGAAAAACTGTTTTTT.

The V gene is TRBV28, the J gene TRBJ2-7; 9 nucleotides align to TRBD1. V was pared by 6 bases and J by 5 bases, with 8 bases of the junction left unmatched. This CDR3 spans 14 amino acids. From germline, CDR1 is MDHEN and CDR2 SYDVKM. The CDR3 nucleotides read TGTGCCAGCAGGCCCGGGACAGGGAAGGACGAGCAGTACTTC. Its protein product is CASRPGTGKDEQYF.

CDR3 region: CASSEAGAGDPGSRLFF. CDR3 in DNA: TGTGCCAGCAGTGAAGCCGGAGCAGGAGACCCTGGCAGTAGGCTGTTTTTT. V usage is TRBV2 and J usage is TRBJ1-4; no reliable D call. Germline lookup yields CDR1 SNHLY and CDR2 FYNNEI. The ends were cut back, 0 bases at V and 14 bases at J, with 25 bases in the middle. The length of the CDR3 is 17 residues.

This clone has more than one count but fewer than ten. This chain uses TRBV7-6 with TRBJ2-7, with 7 bases matching TRBD2. The CDR3 is 13 residues long. With 5 bases clipped from V and 3 bases from J, the junction kept 4 bases outside the gene matches. Germline lookup yields CDR1 SGHVS and CDR2 FNYEAQ. CDR3 residues: CASSPGLVYEQYF. The CDR3 bases are TGTGCCAGCAGCCCTGGACTAGTCTACGAGCAGTACTTC.